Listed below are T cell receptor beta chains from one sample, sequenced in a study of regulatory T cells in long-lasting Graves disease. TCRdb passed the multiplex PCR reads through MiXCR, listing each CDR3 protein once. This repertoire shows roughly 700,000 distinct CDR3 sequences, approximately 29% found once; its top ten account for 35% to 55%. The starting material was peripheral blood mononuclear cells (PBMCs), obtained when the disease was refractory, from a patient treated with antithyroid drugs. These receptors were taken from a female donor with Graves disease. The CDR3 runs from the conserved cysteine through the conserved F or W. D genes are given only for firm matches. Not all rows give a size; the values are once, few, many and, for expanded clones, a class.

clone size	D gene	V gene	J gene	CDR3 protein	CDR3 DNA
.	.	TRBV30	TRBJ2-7	CAWSGISYYEQYF	TGTGCCTGGAGTGGTATCAGTTACTACGAGCAGTACTTC
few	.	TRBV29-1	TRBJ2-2	CSVAGAANTGELFF	TGCAGCGTTGCGGGGGCTGCGAACACCGGGGAGCTGTTTTTT
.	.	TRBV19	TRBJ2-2	CASSISRPGELFF	TGTGCCAGTAGTATCTCCAGGCCCGGGGAGCTGTTTTTT
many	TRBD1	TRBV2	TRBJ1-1	CASRPGGLNTEAFF	TGTGCCAGCAGGCCAGGGGGGCTGAACACTGAAGCTTTCTTT
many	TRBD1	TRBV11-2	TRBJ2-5	CASSLISGTGTGLGNQETQYF	TGTGCCAGCAGCTTAATTTCCGGGACCGGGACAGGACTGGGGAACCAAGAGACCCAGTACTTC
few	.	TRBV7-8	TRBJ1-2	CASSLGHRDYGYTF	TGTGCCAGCAGCTTAGGACACAGGGACTATGGCTACACCTTC
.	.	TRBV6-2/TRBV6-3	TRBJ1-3	CASGRVGYTIYF	TGTGCCAGCGGCAGGGTTGGATACACCATATATTTT
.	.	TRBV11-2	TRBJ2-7	CASSSIKGPPLLYEQYF	TGTGCCAGCAGCTCCATAAAAGGACCGCCTCTCCTTTACGAGCAGTACTTC
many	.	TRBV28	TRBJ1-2	CASSLTPGIGGYTF	TGTGCCAGCAGTTTAACCCCAGGGATTGGAGGCTACACCTTC
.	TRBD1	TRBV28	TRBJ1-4	CASSSLTGGSENLFF	TGTGCCAGCAGCTCCCTGACAGGGGGGAGTGAAAACCTGTTTTTT
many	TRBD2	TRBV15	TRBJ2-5	CATSRETLAGEETQYF	TGTGCCACCAGCAGAGAAACCCTAGCGGGAGAAGAGACCCAGTACTTC
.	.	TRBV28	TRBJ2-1	CASIKFNRDGDNNEQFF	TGTGCCAGCATAAAATTTAACCGGGACGGGGATAACAATGAGCAGTTCTTC
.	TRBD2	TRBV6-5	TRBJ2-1	CASSYSGSFSGRGNEQFF	TGTGCCAGCAGTTACTCTGGGTCGTTTAGCGGGAGGGGAAATGAGCAGTTCTTC
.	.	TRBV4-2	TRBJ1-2	CASSPTETFNYGYTF	TGTGCCAGCAGCCCGACCGAGACCTTTAACTATGGCTACACCTTC
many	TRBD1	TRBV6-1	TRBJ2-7	CASSNRDRGSEQYF	TGTGCCAGCAGTAACCGGGACAGGGGATCCGAGCAGTACTTC
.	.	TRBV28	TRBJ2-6	CASSFPGRSAGANVLTF	TGTGCCAGCAGTTTCCCTGGCAGGTCGGCTGGGGCCAACGTCCTGACTTTC
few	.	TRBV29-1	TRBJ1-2	CSYNPFLQNYGYTF	TGCAGCTATAATCCCTTCCTTCAAAACTATGGCTACACCTTC
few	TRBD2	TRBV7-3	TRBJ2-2	CASSSSAGGGTGELFF	TGTGCCAGCAGCTCCTCAGCGGGAGGGGGGACCGGGGAGCTGTTTTTT
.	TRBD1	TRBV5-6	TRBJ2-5	CASSSGQGQETQYF	TGTGCCAGCAGCTCGGGACAGGGTCAAGAGACCCAGTACTTC
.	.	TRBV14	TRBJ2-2	CASSVLARANTGELFF	TGTGCCAGCAGCGTTTTGGCTAGGGCGAACACCGGGGAGCTGTTTTTT
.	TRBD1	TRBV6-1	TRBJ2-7	CASSVRGFYEQYF	TGTGCCAGCAGTGTCAGGGGGTTCTACGAGCAGTACTTC
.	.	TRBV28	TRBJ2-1	CASSPPDLSSYNEQFF	TGTGCCAGCAGTCCCCCCGACTTGAGCTCCTACAATGAGCAGTTCTTC
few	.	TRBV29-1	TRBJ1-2	CSVVLSTGTPNYGYTF	TGCAGCGTCGTACTATCGACCGGGACCCCTAACTATGGCTACACCTTC
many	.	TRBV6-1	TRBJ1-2	CASSEVWAENYGYTF	TGTGCCAGCAGTGAAGTATGGGCGGAAAACTATGGCTACACCTTC
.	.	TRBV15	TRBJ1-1	CATSRDRGPTEAFF	TGTGCCACCAGCAGAGACAGGGGTCCCACTGAAGCTTTCTTT
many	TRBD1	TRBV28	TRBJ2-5	CASSPLGDRQETQYF	TGTGCCAGCAGTCCCCTTGGGGACAGACAAGAGACCCAGTACTTC
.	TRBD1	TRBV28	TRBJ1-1	CASSQEPGQGVKAFF	TGCGCCAGCAGCCAAGAGCCGGGCCAGGGGGTCAAGGCTTTCTTT
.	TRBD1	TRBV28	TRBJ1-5	CASSRSRDRGPRPQHF	TGTGCCAGCAGCCGATCCCGGGACAGGGGGCCCCGGCCCCAGCATTTT
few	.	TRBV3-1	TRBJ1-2	CASSQDVHSFYGYTF	TGTGCCAGCAGCCAAGATGTACACTCATTCTATGGCTACACCTTC
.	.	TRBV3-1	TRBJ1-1	CASSQEARGTEAFF	TGTGCCAGCAGCCAAGAGGCCAGGGGAACTGAAGCTTTCTTT
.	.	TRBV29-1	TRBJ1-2	CSVGGMGRQYGYTF	TGCAGCGTTGGTGGCATGGGGCGTCAGTATGGCTACACCTTC
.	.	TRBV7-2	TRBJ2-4	CATGKSIQYF	TGTGCCACCGGCAAAAGCATTCAGTACTTC
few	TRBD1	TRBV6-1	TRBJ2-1	CATSTGNSYNEQFF	TGTGCCACCTCGACAGGGAACTCCTACAATGAGCAGTTCTTC
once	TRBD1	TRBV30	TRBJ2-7	CAWAGTDSHEQYF	TGTGCCTGGGCCGGGACAGACTCTCACGAGCAGTACTTC
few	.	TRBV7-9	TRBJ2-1	CASSLGVGIEQFF	TGTGCCAGCAGCTTAGGGGTGGGCATTGAGCAGTTCTTC
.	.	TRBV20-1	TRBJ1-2	CSASRGASIGGYTF	TGCAGTGCTAGTCGGGGGGCGTCTATTGGGGGCTACACCTTC
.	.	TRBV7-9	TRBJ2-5	CASSLVGRKETQYF	TGTGCCAGCAGCTTAGTGGGCAGAAAAGAGACCCAGTACTTC
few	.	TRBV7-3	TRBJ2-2	CASTPGVQPVSAGELFF	TGTGCCAGCACCCCTGGGGTCCAGCCGGTTAGCGCCGGGGAGCTGTTTTTT
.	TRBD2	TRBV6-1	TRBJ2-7	CASTNPGAGTEQYF	TGTGCCAGCACCAACCCGGGAGCGGGAACGGAGCAGTACTTC
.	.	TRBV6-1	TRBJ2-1	CASSGGVYNEQFF	TGTGCCAGCAGTGGCGGGGTATACAATGAGCAGTTCTTC
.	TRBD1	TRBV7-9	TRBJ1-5	CASSLGQDSNQPQHF	TGTGCCAGCAGCCTTGGACAGGATAGCAATCAGCCCCAGCATTTT
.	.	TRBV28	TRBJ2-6	CASSPRVTGANVLTF	TGTGCCAGCAGTCCCCGGGTCACTGGGGCCAACGTCCTGACTTTC